The 27 T cell receptor beta chains listed next were all sequenced from one sample in a study of cytomegalovirus exposure and HLA in healthy donors. With 60 Vbeta and 13 Jbeta primers, the PCR was carried out. Profiling relied on immunoSEQ multiplex PCR, and the TCRdb table lists in-frame clones only, not all of them. The sample has around 180,000 clones; roughly 80% are singletons. Material: PBMCs. The receptor source for this set is a man aged 18 to 29 in good health and CMV-seronegative.

This chain uses TRBV11-2 with TRBJ2-6; D ambiguous. The CDR3 sequence is 18 residues long. Trimming took off 2 bases at V and 0 bases at J, with 14 bases between the two ends. Per the germline V gene, CDR1 is SGHAT and CDR2 is FQNNGV. The CDR3 DNA sequence: TGTGCCAGCAGCTTAACAGTTTCCAAATACTCTGGGGCCAACGTCCTGACTTTC. Amino acid sequence: CASSLTVSKYSGANVLTF. Full variable domain (remainder filled in from reference TRBV11-2 and TRBJ2-6): EAGVAQSPRYKIIEKRQSVAFWCNPISGHATLYWYQQILGQGPKLLIQFQNNGVVDDSQLPKDRFSAERLKGVDSTLKIQPAKLEDSAVYLCASSLTVSKYSGANVLTFGAGSRLTVL.

The gene calls are TRBV19 and TRBJ2-3, with TRBD2 matching over 11 bases. The CDR3 runs 16 residues. V shed 8 bases and J 2 bases; nucleotides not matched to a gene: 9. CDR1 and CDR2 (germline): LNHDA, SQIVND (reference sequence). CDR3 DNA: TGTGCCAGTGCCCTGAGACTAGCGGGGCTCACAGATACGCAGTATTTT. Translating gives CASALRLAGLTDTQYF.

The gene calls are TRBV6-1 and TRBJ2-1, with no clear D. The CDR3 runs 12 residues. The ends were cut back, 10 bases at V and 8 bases at J, with 15 bases in the middle. Germline values: CDR1 MNHNS, CDR2 SASEGT. The chain's CDR3 is CATPASGYEQFF. The CDR3, as DNA: TGTGCCACCCCAGCGAGTGGGTATGAGCAGTTCTTC.

The chain couples TRBV29-1 to TRBJ2-7; TRBD2 might be the D (6 bases). In germline, CDR1 is SQVTM, CDR2 ANQGSEA. V lost 4 bases and J lost 2, with 9 bases in between. This CDR3 is built from 12 residues. This CDR3 reads CSVVGGAYEQYF. The CDR3 bases are TGCAGCGTTGTGGGAGGAGCCTACGAGCAGTACTTC.

V gene TRBV7-8 combines with J gene TRBJ2-7, with D tentatively TRBD1 (5 bases). V lost 5 bases to trimming and J lost 2 bases, with 16 bases between them. This CDR3 region has 15 residues. Germline values: CDR1 SGHVS, CDR2 FQNEAQ. The DNA for the CDR3 is TGTGCCAGCAGCGCGCAGGGTCCCTTGACCTACGAGCAGTACTTC. It yields the protein CASSAQGPLTYEQYF.

This clone was picked up one time. The chain combines TRBV5-1 with TRBJ1-1, with D possibly TRBD1 on 5 matching bases. The CDR3 consists of 16 residues. Germline CDR1 reads SGHRS; CDR2 reads YFSETQ. The ends were cut back, 4 bases at V and 1 base at J, with 17 bases in the middle. DNA for the CDR3: TGCGCCAGCAGCATACGAAAAGGGGCGCCGAACACTGAAGCTTTCTTT. Its translation is CASSIRKGAPNTEAFF.

V gene TRBV7-3 combines with J gene TRBJ2-2; 8 nucleotides match TRBD2. The CDR3 runs 16 residues. V dropped 5 bases and J dropped 6; count of bases not matched to a gene: 11. The V gene's germline CDR1 is SGHTA and CDR2 FQGTGA. CDR3 protein: CASSTSGTSVPGELFF. The CDR3 DNA is TGTGCCAGCAGCACTTCCGGGACTAGTGTCCCCGGGGAGCTGTTTTTT.

The chain is built from TRBV5-1 and TRBJ2-3, with TRBD1 matching 10 bases. The trim removed 2 bases at V and 3 bases at J, leaving 9 bases unmatched. CDR3 length: 17 residues. Germline CDR1 SGHRS, CDR2 YFSETQ. Here the CDR3 reads CASSFYRDRGLTDTQYF. The CDR3 region has the DNA TGCGCCAGCAGCTTCTACCGGGACAGGGGATTGACAGATACGCAGTATTTT.

This chain links TRBV7-9 with TRBJ2-1; TRBD2 matches 12 bases. Germline CDR1 reads SEHNR; CDR2 reads FQNEAQ (reference sequence). Trimming cost V 5 bases and J 7 bases; bases outside gene matches: 6. The CDR3 has 15 amino acids. The CDR3 spells CASSPTSGSMNEQFF. CDR3 DNA sequence: TGTGCCAGCAGCCCGACTAGCGGGAGTATGAATGAGCAGTTCTTC.

The V call is TRBV19, the J call TRBJ2-7; tentatively, D is TRBD1 (5 bases). This CDR3 has 11 amino acids. V gave up 6 bases and J gave up 5 bases, with 8 bases separating them. Germline V gene data show CDR1 as LNHDA and CDR2 as SQIVND (reference sequence). The CDR3 sequence is CASRWGHEQYF. Here the CDR3 DNA reads TGTGCCAGTAGGTGGGGCCACGAGCAGTACTTC.

The chain combines TRBV5-1 with TRBJ2-2; unclear D gene. CDR3 length: 17 residues. The V end was cut by 4 bases, the J end by 5 bases, with 21 bases between. Germline lookup yields CDR1 SGHRS and CDR2 YFSETQ. The DNA of the CDR3 is TGCGCCAGCAGCCGTTCGGTGGCCCGAGGTTTTACCGGGGAGCTGTTTTTT. Amino acids: CASSRSVARGFTGELFF.

The chain joins TRBV28 to TRBJ2-7; 7 bases agree with TRBD1. The CDR3 covers 15 residues. The junction had 8 bases not matched to a gene; V was cut back by 4 bases and J by 2 bases. Germline V CDR1 and CDR2: MDHEN, SYDVKM. As DNA, the CDR3 is TGTGCCAGCAGTTCCCGCTCGGGACAGCCCTACGAGCAGTACTTC. Translating gives CASSSRSGQPYEQYF.

The rearrangement links TRBV29-1 to TRBJ2-7; a weak D match, TRBD1 (7 bases). Germline assignment: CDR1 SQVTM and CDR2 ANQGSEA. V was cut by 4 bases and J by 2 bases, with 12 bases left in between. The CDR3 consists of 13 residues. CDR3 sequence: CSVGGTVTYEQYF. CDR3 DNA sequence: TGCAGCGTTGGCGGGACAGTAACCTACGAGCAGTACTTC.

The V call is TRBV19, the J call TRBJ1-5; D is perhaps TRBD1 (5 bases). CDR1 and CDR2 from the germline V gene are LNHDA and SQIVND (reference sequence). Trimming pared 3 bases from V and 5 bases from J, leaving 8 bases between. This CDR3 has 13 amino acids. The CDR3 spells CASSIRGDQPQHF. Written as DNA, the CDR3 is TGTGCCAGTAGTATCCGGGGGGATCAGCCCCAGCATTTT. The variable domain in full, with the rest retrieved from reference TRBV19 and TRBJ1-5, is DGGITQSPKYLFRKEGQNVTLSCEQNLNHDAMYWYRQDPGQGLRLIYYSQIVNDFQKGDIAEGYSVSREKKESFPLTVTSAQKNPTAFYLCASSIRGDQPQHFGDGTRLSIL.

Worth noting for this clone: The same CDR3 also results from other DNA sequences found in this sample. This rearrangement joins TRBV14 to TRBJ1-2; D call uncertain. Deletions cut 1 base from V and 0 bases from J, with 9 bases between. The V gene's germline CDR1 is SGHDN and CDR2 FVKESK. The CDR3 runs to 15 residues. In nucleotides, the CDR3 is TGTGCCAGCAGCCAAGTTGGCGGCACTAACTATGGCTACACCTTC. Its protein product is CASSQVGGTNYGYTF.

The V gene is TRBV15, the J gene TRBJ1-1; D unclear. V lost 8 bases, J lost 4 bases, and 17 bases lay in between. Germline V gene data show CDR1 as LNHNV and CDR2 as YYDKDF (reference sequence). CDR3 length: 14 amino acids. CDR3 DNA: TGTGCCACCGTAGGGAGGCCGTTGGGCACTGAAGCTTTCTTT. This translates into CATVGRPLGTEAFF.

The chain employs TRBV14 and TRBJ2-2; 12 bases match TRBD2. The germline gives CDR1 SGHDN, CDR2 FVKESK. The CDR3 has 21 amino acids. Germline trimming cut 1 base from V and 6 bases from J; bases unmatched to any gene: 18. DNA for the CDR3: TGTGCCAGCAGCCAAGGTCTCCTAGCGGGGGGGCCTAAGGGTGTTGCCGGGGAGCTGTTTTTT. Translation gives CASSQGLLAGGPKGVAGELFF.

J is TRBJ2-2 and V is TRBV28; TRBD1 aligns across 9 bases. The V gene's germline CDR1 is MDHEN and CDR2 SYDVKM. There are 14 residues in the CDR3. The junction had 4 bases not matched to a gene; V was cut back by 6 bases and J by 5 bases. In DNA form, the CDR3 reads TGTGCCAGCAGGGGACAGGGTCTGACCGGGGAGCTGTTTTTT. Encoded protein: CASRGQGLTGELFF.

This chain uses TRBV9 with TRBJ2-1, with a possible D match to TRBD2 (6 bases). From germline, CDR1 is SGDLS and CDR2 YYNGEE. The CDR3 runs to 16 residues. Trimming took 3 bases from V and 4 from J, leaving 17 bases between them. CDR3: CASSALAEAGYNEQFF. For the CDR3, the DNA is TGTGCCAGCAGCGCCTTAGCGGAGGCGGGGTACAATGAGCAGTTCTTC.

The rearrangement uses TRBV4-2 and TRBJ2-5, with 9 bases fitting TRBD2. Germline lookup yields CDR1 LGHNA and CDR2 YNFKEQ. J gave up 2 bases and V 0 bases, and 10 bases lay outside the gene matches. This CDR3 has 18 residues. The CDR3 is CASSQELGVLAGQETQYF. CDR3 DNA sequence: TGTGCCAGCAGCCAAGAGTTAGGGGTTCTAGCGGGACAAGAGACCCAGTACTTC.

The V call is TRBV5-6, the J call TRBJ1-1, with D hard to call. The CDR3 contains 13 residues. V lost 0 bases, J lost 3 bases, and 6 bases lay in between. CDR1 is SGHDT and CDR2 is YYEEEE in the germline V gene. The CDR3 sequence: CASSLDSYTEAFF. CDR3 bases: TGTGCCAGCAGCTTGGACAGCTACACTGAAGCTTTCTTT.

This clone was counted once. CDR3 loop: CALDPIPVGATEAFF. The CDR3 DNA is TGTGCCTTAGATCCTATCCCGGTGGGGGCAACTGAAGCTTTCTTT. The J gene is TRBJ1-1, the V gene TRBV30; possibly TRBD1 for D (6 bases). With 7 bases removed from V and 5 bases from J, the gap between germline ends came to 23 bases. The CDR3 runs to 15 residues. Germline V lookup: CDR1 GTSNPN, CDR2 SVGIG (reference sequence).

The V and J genes are TRBV11-1 and TRBJ1-4; weak D call: TRBD1 (6 bases). The CDR3 spans 15 residues. V was trimmed by 10 bases and J by 2 bases, leaving 17 bases between them. Germline V gives CDR1 SGHAT, CDR2 FQDESV (reference sequence). Here the CDR3 DNA reads TGTGCCACCTCGAAGGAGCAGGGGACTAATGAAAAACTGTTTTTT. Protein: CATSKEQGTNEKLFF. Complete variable domain (other parts from reference TRBV11-1 and TRBJ1-4): EAEVAQSPRYKITEKSQAVAFWCDPISGHATLYWYRQILGQGPELLVQFQDESVVDDSQLPKDRFSAERLKGVDSTLKIQPAELGDSAMYLCATSKEQGTNEKLFFGSGTQLSVL.

This sequence joins TRBV6-5 and TRBJ2-7; 7 nucleotides match TRBD1. V lost 6 bases, J lost 3 bases, and 8 bases stayed unmatched. The CDR3 has 14 amino acids. Germline loops: CDR1 MNHEY, CDR2 SVGAGI. The CDR3 loop is CASSQGSGGYEQYF. The CDR3 region has the DNA TGTGCCAGCAGCCAGGGTTCAGGGGGCTACGAGCAGTACTTC.

The V call is TRBV2, the J call TRBJ2-1, with D possibly matching TRBD2 (5 bases). CDR1 and CDR2 (germline): SNHLY, FYNNEI. CDR3 length: 13 amino acids. The ends were cut back, 8 bases at V and 2 bases at J, with 10 bases in the middle. CDR3 nucleotide sequence: TGTGCCAGCGCCGGGAATCCCTACAATGAGCAGTTCTTC. Amino acid sequence: CASAGNPYNEQFF.

V is TRBV19 and J is TRBJ2-3, with 9 bases identical to TRBD1. J gave up 2 bases and V 7 bases, and 7 bases lay outside the gene matches. Per the germline V gene, CDR1 is LNHDA and CDR2 is SQIVND (reference sequence). The CDR3 covers 15 residues. CDR3 nucleotide sequence: TGTGCCAGTACCGGAGGACAGGGGCACACAGATACGCAGTATTTT. It is translated as CASTGGQGHTDTQYF.

This rearrangement joins TRBV2 to TRBJ1-1; D is ambiguous. The CDR3 runs 14 residues. The V end was cut by 3 bases, the J end by 5 bases, with 13 bases between. In germline, CDR1 is SNHLY, CDR2 FYNNEI. The CDR3 DNA follows: TGTGCCAGCAGTGAGGAGGGAGGGAGGACTGAAGCTTTCTTT. It codes for CASSEEGGRTEAFF.